This is a list of T cell receptor beta chains from one sample in a study of neoadjuvant anti-PD-1 for oral cavity cancer. The repertoire was sequenced with immunoSEQ multiplex PCR; TCRdb's copy has only in-frame clones and lacks some. The sample shows approximately 16,000 clones, about 37% of them seen only once. The sequences come from tumor tissue, collected after nivolumab (anti-PD-1) treatment. Source of these receptors: a person aged 35 to 85 with oral cavity squamous cell carcinoma. The conserved cysteine and the conserved F or W are not part of the CDR3 here. Fields, in order: J gene, V gene, CDR3 length, CDR3 protein.

J: TRBJ1-1
V: TRBV6-1
length: 8
CDR3: ASSEAEAF

J: TRBJ1-6
V: TRBV7-2
length: 14
CDR3: ASSLGGSSYNSPLH

J: TRBJ2-5
V: TRBV7-2
length: 13
CDR3: ASSLVSGQQETQY

J: TRBJ1-6
V: TRBV5-1
length: 11
CDR3: ASRSGNNSPLH

J: TRBJ1-2
V: TRBV7-2
length: 12
CDR3: ASSLGHGIYGYT

J: TRBJ1-1
V: TRBV19
length: 14
CDR3: ASSAREGERNTEAF

J: TRBJ2-3
V: TRBV4-2
length: 12
CDR3: ASSQAGGEDTQY

J: TRBJ1-4
V: TRBV7-9
length: 13
CDR3: ASTKIQGGNEKLF

J: TRBJ1-2
V: TRBV5-4
length: 11
CDR3: ASSLRTNYGYT

J: TRBJ2-5
V: TRBV6-1
length: 14
CDR3: ASSEATGGVSETQY

J: TRBJ2-7
V: TRBV6-5
length: 13
CDR3: ASRPPSGGAWEQY

J: TRBJ1-2
V: TRBV2
length: 13
CDR3: ASSLGQARLYGYT

J: TRBJ1-2
V: TRBV7-2
length: 11
CDR3: ASSRDRDYGYT

J: TRBJ2-3
V: TRBV7-3
length: 14
CDR3: ASSPYMRGSADTQY

J: TRBJ1-2
V: TRBV28
length: 19
CDR3: ASSLNLIGPRDRGKDFGYT

J: TRBJ1-2
V: TRBV19
length: 12
CDR3: ASSIEVRVMGYT

J: TRBJ2-3
V: TRBV27
length: 13
CDR3: ASSFGGLYSDTQY